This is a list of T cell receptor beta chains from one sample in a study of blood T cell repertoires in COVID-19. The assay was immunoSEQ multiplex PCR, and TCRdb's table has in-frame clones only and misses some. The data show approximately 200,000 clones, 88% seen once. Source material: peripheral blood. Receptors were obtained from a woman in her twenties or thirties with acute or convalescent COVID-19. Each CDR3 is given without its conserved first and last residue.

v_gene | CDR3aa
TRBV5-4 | ASSLVAGGGTDTQY
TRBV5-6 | ASSSTGMNTEAF
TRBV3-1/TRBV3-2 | ASSQGGSNGYT
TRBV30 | AWRVRQSNEKLF
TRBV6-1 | ASTAGGPGDTQY
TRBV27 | ASSLTRLGQPQH
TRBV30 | AWSLQGSSAYEQY
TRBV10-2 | ASSENRDIQY
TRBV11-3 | ASSLGSPNEQF
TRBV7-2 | ASSPTSGDTDTQY
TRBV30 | ARRAYNEQF
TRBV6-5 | ASSSPGGSYEQY
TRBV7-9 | ASSLKWEGKGELF
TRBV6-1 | ASSEPGVWSGGPDEQY
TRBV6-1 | ASSVASSYNSPLH
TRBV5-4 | ASSSGLARLGQF
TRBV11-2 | ASSFTRNQPQH
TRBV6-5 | ASSRDRLNYGYT
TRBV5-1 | ASTPLATTGGEQF
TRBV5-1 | ASSLAGVGLGYT